This T cell receptor (beta chain) is drawn from a study of shared clonotypes between healthy human individuals. The wider study: Each donor had three CD4 naive, three CD4 memory, two CD8 naive and one CD8 memory plate.

Trimming shortened V by 5 bases and J by 5 bases, and 13 bases separated the two germline ends. The CDR3 extends over 14 amino acids. Germline lookup yields CDR1 SGHVS and CDR2 FQNEAQ. Broader study findings: Non-shared clonotypes had lower generation probabilities than those shared by all four donors.

Sequencing used immunoSEQ multiplex PCR; TCRdb keeps in-frame clones, though not all of them. The sample lists roughly 410,000 clones, roughly 96% seen once, with around 0.32% in the top ten. A remark on this clone: Its antigen is undetermined.

V and J are TRBV7-8 and TRBJ2-4; the D gene is possibly TRBD1 (6 bases). The receptor's source is a man aged 30 to 45 in good health. The sequenced sample was memory CD8+ T cells sorted from blood. As for subset: CD45RO+ cells pooled with CCR7-negative TemRA cells. CDR3 DNA: TGTGCCAGCAGCGGCAGGGGTTCCGAAAACATTCAGTACTTC. Translating it yields CASSGRGSENIQYF.